Listed below are T cell receptor beta chains from one sample, sequenced in a study of sequential checkpoint blockade in melanoma. Some clones are missing from TCRdb's copy, which holds only in-frame ones; the method was immunoSEQ multiplex PCR. The table has over 9,500 clones, roughly three fifths seen once. The source material was CD8+ T cells sorted from blood (inferred from file names), sampled from a patient given nivolumab and ipilimumab in sequence. Source of these receptors: a human donor with melanoma. CDR3s leave out the opening cysteine and the closing phenylalanine or tryptophan. The D gene is left open where the match is weak.

CDR3 protein	D gene	V gene	J gene
ASSWGQNMNTEAF	-	TRBV5-4	TRBJ1-1
ASTLGGTSKNIQY	-	TRBV6-5	TRBJ2-4
ASSFGSGKDEF	-	TRBV7-2	TRBJ2-1
ASSRTMWGSNSPLH	-	TRBV28	TRBJ1-6
ASGLFPSGQQETQY	-	TRBV12-5	TRBJ2-5
ASSLSFMNTEAF	-	TRBV6-1	TRBJ1-1
ASSPDGGANYGYT	-	TRBV4-2	TRBJ1-2
ASSEPNRDHYEQY	-	TRBV2	TRBJ2-7
ASSHQGSGELF	-	TRBV11-2	TRBJ2-2
ASSSGLAGTNEQF	TRBD2	TRBV5-1	TRBJ2-1
ASSLYPAGGEETQY	TRBD2	TRBV7-9	TRBJ2-5
ASSQGTGDEKLF	-	TRBV4-1	TRBJ1-4
ASSVASAPYEQY	-	TRBV9	TRBJ2-7
ASTPPRGPLH	-	TRBV28	TRBJ1-6
ASSQDWGDNEKLF	-	TRBV4-2	TRBJ1-4
ASSQEASSTDTQY	-	TRBV4-1	TRBJ2-3
ASSQARQGYTEAF	TRBD1	TRBV7-9	TRBJ1-1
ASSLFFGGTGETQY	-	TRBV7-2	TRBJ2-5
ASSKVNRLNTEAF	-	TRBV21-1	TRBJ1-1
ASSYSGELF	-	TRBV7-9	TRBJ2-2
ASSLGVETEAF	-	TRBV27	TRBJ1-1
ASSSPGTGGPEAF	TRBD1	TRBV19	TRBJ1-1
ASSQDGLYTEAF	-	TRBV4-1	TRBJ1-1
ASSLAVRAGANVLT	-	TRBV5-5	TRBJ2-6